The TCR beta chain under discussion was sequenced for a study of shared clonotypes between healthy human individuals. Whole-study findings and limits: Naive CD4 clonotype sharing across a few donors was roughly 5%.

Comment on this clone: As yet, its antigen is unknown.

Deep-level running was used for the assay. Some clones are missing from TCRdb's copy, which holds only in-frame ones; the method was immunoSEQ multiplex PCR. The sample lists 2,500,000 or so clones, 80% to 95% seen once, with 0.36% in the top ten. Germline V gene lookup returns CDR1 KGHSH and CDR2 LQKENI. This CDR3 comprises 16 residues. V gave up 3 bases and J gave up 3 bases, with 14 bases separating them. The sequenced sample consisted of naive CD4+ T cells from PBMCs. Subset specified: CD45RA+ positively selected. The origin of this receptor is a man aged 18 to 35 in good health. Some clones in this sample may be carry-over from other donors' samples. The chain employs TRBV18 and TRBJ2-2, with D hard to call. The CDR3 sequence is CASSPGPMADTGELFF. The CDR3 DNA reads as TGTGCCAGCTCACCGGGCCCGATGGCGGACACCGGGGAGCTGTTTTTT.